The 6 T cell receptor beta chains in this list originate from one sample, sequenced in a study of blood T cells in healthy people across ages. PCR was performed a second time for about 6 to 11 cycles using a sample-barcoded 5' primer and a J-beta primer mix. TCRdb analysed the 5' RACE reads with MiXCR anew, one entry per CDR3 protein. The sample contains 910,000 or so distinct CDR3 sequences, roughly 51% of which appear only once. The sample was blood. Receptors were obtained from a woman aged 55-70 years in good health.

The rearrangement uses TRBV18 and TRBJ2-4; 8 bases line up with TRBD1. The length of the CDR3 is 14 residues. CDR1 and CDR2 (germline): KGHSH, LQKENI. The ends lost 5 bases at V and 15 bases at J; junction bases unmatched: 15. The CDR3 protein is CASSTGTQGAERYF. The CDR3 DNA reads as TGTGCCAGCTCAACCGGGACCCAGGGGGCCGAGCGGTACTTC.

J is TRBJ2-3 and V is TRBV13; 7 bases are shared with TRBD1. This CDR3 has 15 residues. The V gene end was trimmed by 8 bases and the J gene end by 2 bases; junction bases not matched to a gene: 10. Per the germline V gene, CDR1 is PRHDT and CDR2 is FYEKMQ (reference sequence). The CDR3 DNA sequence: TGTGCCAGCGGCTCTACGACAGGGAACACAGATACGCAGTATTTT. This codes for CASGSTTGNTDTQYF.

In its sample, this clonotype was seen a few times. The V gene is TRBV28, the J gene TRBJ2-7, with D perhaps being TRBD1 or TRBD2 (6 bases each). Trimming pared 1 base from V and 1 base from J, leaving 11 bases between. CDR3 length: 15 residues. The germline V gene has CDR1 MDHEN and CDR2 SYDVKM. The CDR3, as DNA: TGTGCCAGCAGTTTATTCGCGGGACATTCCTACGAGCAGTACTTC. This encodes CASSLFAGHSYEQYF.

The rearrangement uses TRBV5-1 and TRBJ2-1, with TRBD2 identical over 12 bases. The CDR3 sequence is 15 residues long. Trimming removed 4 bases from V and 3 bases from J; junction bases left unmatched: 2. Germline CDR1 and CDR2: SGHRS and YFSETQ. The CDR3 DNA reads as TGCGCCAGCAGCGCGACTAGCGGGAGCTACAATGAGCAGTTCTTC. Amino acid sequence: CASSATSGSYNEQFF.

This clonotype was seen a few times. The J gene is TRBJ1-2, the V gene TRBV29-1; the D is unclear. The CDR3 has 14 amino acids. V shed 0 bases and J shed 0 bases, with 8 bases lying between them. Germline V gene data show CDR1 as SQVTM and CDR2 as ANQGSEA. Written as DNA, the CDR3 is TGCAGCGTTGAAGATCCAATAGCTAACTATGGCTACACCTTC. Its translation is CSVEDPIANYGYTF.

The sample holds a few counts of this clonotype. This rearrangement joins TRBV7-2 to TRBJ2-3; TRBD2 matches 7 bases. The ends lost 5 bases at V and 4 bases at J; junction bases unmatched: 3. The CDR3 runs 13 residues. The V gene's germline CDR1 is SGHTA and CDR2 FQGNSA. CDR3 DNA: TGTGCCAGCAGCCACGGGGGGTCAGATACGCAGTATTTT. Protein: CASSHGGSDTQYF.